This passage covers 15 T cell receptor beta chains from one sample sequenced in a study of cytomegalovirus exposure and HLA in healthy donors. Primers: 60 Vbeta forward and 13 Jbeta reverse. Generated by immunoSEQ multiplex PCR, the TCRdb table keeps only in-frame clones and is missing some. Of about 190,000 clones in the sample, 60% to 80% were seen once. The sequencing sample was made of PBMCs. Receptors originate from a woman aged 25-40 years in good health and CMV-seropositive.

The chain carries TRBV6-5 and TRBJ2-3; D unclear. The CDR3 has 14 residues. The V gene lost 2 bases and the J gene lost 3 bases, with 9 bases spanning the gap. Germline lookup yields CDR1 MNHEY and CDR2 SVGAGI. The CDR3 sequence is CASSYDSQTDTQYF. In nucleotides, the CDR3 is TGTGCCAGCAGTTACGATTCACAGACAGATACGCAGTATTTT.

The chain links TRBV7-9 to TRBJ2-7, with TRBD1 matching over 9 bases. From germline, CDR1 is SEHNR and CDR2 FQNEAQ (reference sequence). With 1 base clipped from V and 0 bases from J, the junction kept 4 bases outside the gene matches. The CDR3 is 16 amino acids. The CDR3 region is CASSLGGTGSSYEQYF. Here the CDR3 DNA reads TGTGCCAGCAGCTTAGGTGGGACAGGGAGCTCCTACGAGCAGTACTTC.

This chain connects TRBV20-1 to TRBJ1-2; D is perhaps TRBD1 (6 bases). The germline gives CDR1 DFQATT, CDR2 SNEGSKA (reference sequence). CDR3 length: 11 residues. V was trimmed by 6 bases and J by 6 bases, leaving 11 bases between them. CDR3 bases: TGCAGTGCGAACAGGGTGGATGGCTACACCTTC. It encodes CSANRVDGYTF.

This clone was seen only a few times. Other DNA sequences in the same sample also yield this CDR3. The chain combines TRBV6-5 with TRBJ2-3; 7 bases align to TRBD2. Germline CDR1 reads MNHEY; CDR2 reads SVGAGI. The trim removed 0 bases at V and 3 bases at J, leaving 3 bases unmatched. This CDR3 region has 15 residues. The CDR3 sequence is CASSYSLGGTDTQYF. CDR3 nucleotide sequence: TGTGCCAGCAGTTACTCTTTGGGGGGGACAGATACGCAGTATTTT.

The V call is TRBV27, the J call TRBJ2-1, with 15 bases matching TRBD2. V lost 5 bases, J lost 5 bases, and 10 bases stayed unmatched. CDR1 MNHEY and CDR2 SMNVEV come from the germline V gene (reference sequence). The CDR3 contains 18 residues. The CDR3 bases are TGTGCCAGCAGTCAGCAGAGGACTAGCGGGGGGGATAACAATGAGCAGTTCTTC. Protein sequence: CASSQQRTSGGDNNEQFF.

The gene calls are TRBV19 and TRBJ2-2; 12 nucleotides line up with TRBD2. The CDR3 contains 16 residues. Trimming took 2 bases from V and 4 from J; bases not matched to a gene: 2. CDR1 and CDR2 (germline): LNHDA, SQIVND (reference sequence). The CDR3: CASSILAGGLTGELFF. As DNA, the CDR3 is TGTGCCAGTAGTATACTAGCGGGAGGGCTCACCGGGGAGCTGTTTTTT.

The rearrangement uses TRBV5-6 and TRBJ2-3, with D unresolved. This CDR3 is built from 12 residues. Between the trimmed V and J ends, which lost 1 base and 7 bases, there was a span of 7 bases. CDR1 and CDR2 from the germline V gene are SGHDT and YYEEEE. CDR3: CASSLSLNTQYF. The CDR3 region has the DNA TGTGCCAGCAGCTTGAGTCTAAATACGCAGTATTTT.

The V and J genes are TRBV11-3 and TRBJ2-1; 8 nucleotides align to TRBD1. The trim removed 5 bases at V and 0 bases at J, leaving 6 bases unmatched. The CDR3 length is 16 residues. Germline CDR1 SGHNT, CDR2 YENEEA. CDR3 bases: TGTGCCAGCAGCCGCACCGGACAGGGCTCCTACAATGAGCAGTTCTTC. Protein: CASSRTGQGSYNEQFF.

V is TRBV14 and J is TRBJ1-2; tentative D call: TRBD1 (5 bases). V gave up 1 base and J gave up 4 bases, with 7 bases separating them. CDR3 length: 13 residues. CDR1 and CDR2 from the germline V gene are SGHDN and FVKESK. CDR3 residues: CASSQGQGYGYTF. The CDR3 bases are TGTGCCAGCAGCCAAGGGCAGGGCTATGGCTACACCTTC.

The J gene is TRBJ2-7, the V gene TRBV7-2; 10 bases match TRBD2. This CDR3 is 15 amino acids long. Germline V lookup: CDR1 SGHTA, CDR2 FQGNSA. The J segment lost 7 bases and the V segment lost 3 bases, leaving 9 bases of the junction unmatched. DNA of the CDR3: TGTGCCAGCAGCTTCACCGGGACTAGCGTGAGAGAGCAGTACTTC. Amino acid sequence: CASSFTGTSVREQYF.

The CDR3 is CASSPGRDSLQETQYF. The CDR3 DNA reads as TGTGCCAGCTCACCGGGCCGGGACTCATTGCAAGAGACCCAGTACTTC. This chain uses TRBV18 with TRBJ2-5; the D gene is possibly TRBD2 (6 bases). The CDR3 length is 16 residues. Germline-derived CDR1 and CDR2 are KGHSH and LQKENI. The V end was cut by 3 bases, the J end by 2 bases, with 16 bases between.

This clone was counted once. The chain has TRBV11-2 and TRBJ2-2; a weak D match, TRBD2 (5 bases). Trimming left V 2 bases short and J 1 base short, with 8 bases between. Germline V gene lookup returns CDR1 SGHAT and CDR2 FQNNGV. This CDR3 comprises 15 residues. DNA for the CDR3: TGTGCCAGCAGCTTAAGCGGAGGGAACACCGGGGAGCTGTTTTTT. It codes for CASSLSGGNTGELFF.

This chain uses TRBV28 with TRBJ1-2, with TRBD1 identical over 8 bases. CDR1 and CDR2 (germline): MDHEN, SYDVKM. The CDR3 consists of 16 residues. The V segment lost 7 bases and the J segment 0 bases; nucleotides outside the gene matches: 10. CDR3 sequence: CASTVPGTGPNYGYTF. The CDR3 nucleotides are TGTGCCAGCACCGTACCCGGGACAGGCCCTAACTATGGCTACACCTTC.

V usage is TRBV5-1 and J usage is TRBJ2-4, with 7 positions matching TRBD1. This CDR3 comprises 16 residues. Germline CDR1 SGHRS, CDR2 YFSETQ. The V and J ends lost 4 bases and 1 base, in that order; junction bases with no gene match: 8. CDR3: CASSTQGLGAKNIQYF. Written as DNA, the CDR3 is TGCGCCAGCAGCACACAGGGGTTAGGGGCCAAAAACATTCAGTACTTC.

The rearrangement links TRBV9 to TRBJ1-1; TRBD1 matches at 8 bases. Losses at the gene ends were 4 bases for V and 4 bases for J; bases not matched to a gene: 6. This CDR3 spans 14 amino acids. Per germline, CDR1 SGDLS and CDR2 YYNGEE. The CDR3 DNA sequence: TGTGCCAGCAGCCCATGGACAGGGCTCACTGAAGCTTTCTTT. It encodes CASSPWTGLTEAFF.